One sample yielded the 21 T cell receptor beta chains listed below, sequenced in a study of blood T cell repertoires in COVID-19. Assay: immunoSEQ multiplex PCR; the TCRdb copy retains only in-frame clones and omits some. The table records 150,000 to 200,000 clones, approximately 80% of them present only once. The sequenced sample was peripheral blood. The receptors come from a woman of 80 years or more with acute or convalescent COVID-19.

Of note for this clone: The sample has other DNA sequences that encode this CDR3 too. The chain is built from TRBV9 and TRBJ2-3, with D possibly being TRBD1 (5 bases). V was pared by 0 bases and J by 3 bases, with 11 bases between. Germline CDR1 is SGDLS and CDR2 is YYNGEE. This CDR3 is 15 amino acids long. CDR3 loop: CASSVVGDGTDTQYF. The DNA for the CDR3 is TGTGCCAGCAGCGTAGTAGGGGATGGAACAGATACGCAGTATTTT.

The chain employs TRBV2 and TRBJ1-2; TRBD1 is a possible D gene (5 bases). Germline CDR1 SNHLY, CDR2 FYNNEI. The CDR3 contains 15 residues. Trimming took 4 bases from V and 4 from J, leaving 16 bases between them. CDR3: CASSGAQALPYGYTF. The CDR3 DNA reads TGTGCCAGCAGTGGGGCACAGGCCCTTCCCTATGGCTACACCTTC.

The V call is TRBV10-3, the J call TRBJ1-2, with D perhaps matching TRBD1 (6 bases). The ends were cut back, 3 bases at V and 2 bases at J, with 10 bases in the middle. Germline CDR1 ENHRY, CDR2 SYGVKD. This CDR3 comprises 14 residues. The CDR3: CAISEPDRNYGYTF. The CDR3 DNA is TGTGCCATCAGTGAACCTGACAGGAACTATGGCTACACCTTC.

This chain joins TRBV24-1 and TRBJ2-7, with D maybe TRBD2 (6 bases). V was shortened by 4 bases and J by 5 bases, with 17 bases between the two germline ends. The germline V gene has CDR1 KGHDR and CDR2 SFDVKD. The CDR3 runs 15 residues. CDR3 loop: CATSEGGTPGHEQYF. Here the CDR3 DNA reads TGTGCCACCAGTGAGGGTGGGACTCCGGGCCACGAGCAGTACTTC.

This clone was seen a single time. The rearrangement uses TRBV5-4 and TRBJ2-7; 7 bases line up with TRBD1. This CDR3 has 13 amino acids. CDR1 SGHNT and CDR2 YYREEE come from the germline V gene (reference sequence). V lost 4 bases and J lost 2; bases outside the gene matches: 3. Written as DNA, the CDR3 is TGTGCCAGCAGCCGGGACAGAGCCTACGAGCAGTACTTC. Residues: CASSRDRAYEQYF.

This chain links TRBV19 with TRBJ1-2; weak D call: TRBD1 (6 bases). From germline, CDR1 is LNHDA and CDR2 SQIVND (reference sequence). The CDR3 spans 12 residues. V was shortened by 3 bases and J by 6 bases, with 8 bases between the two germline ends. The CDR3 loop is CASSIGTNGYTF. The CDR3 nucleotides are TGTGCCAGTAGTATCGGGACAAATGGCTACACCTTC.

This chain connects TRBV19 to TRBJ1-5; no clear D. In germline, CDR1 is LNHDA, CDR2 SQIVND (reference sequence). V was shortened by 4 bases and J by 5 bases, with 12 bases between the two germline ends. The CDR3 runs to 14 residues. CDR3 amino acids: CASSTPLRDQPQHF. In DNA, the CDR3 is TGTGCCAGTAGTACCCCGTTGCGAGATCAGCCCCAGCATTTT.

The chain has TRBV10-1 and TRBJ2-2; D is ambiguous. The CDR3 has 17 amino acids. From germline, CDR1 is WNHNN and CDR2 SYGVQD (reference sequence). V was cut by 3 bases and J by 0 bases, with 14 bases left in between. CDR3 DNA: TGCGCCAGCAGTGACGTTTTTGGCGGCGCGAACACCGGGGAGCTGTTTTTT. Its protein is CASSDVFGGANTGELFF.

The chain couples TRBV6-5 to TRBJ1-1, with D uncertain. The CDR3 covers 15 residues. The germline V and J ends were trimmed by 6 bases and 3 bases, with 17 bases remaining between them. Germline assignment: CDR1 MNHEY and CDR2 SVGAGI. The DNA for the CDR3 is TGTGCCAGCAGCTTGGACGGGAGAGGAGACACTGAAGCTTTCTTT. Amino acids: CASSLDGRGDTEAFF.

The chain joins TRBV7-9 to TRBJ2-5; 7 bases align to TRBD2. The CDR3 covers 14 residues. V shed 5 bases, J shed 5 bases, and the junction held 8 bases outside the gene matches. Germline V lookup: CDR1 SEHNR, CDR2 FQNEAQ (reference sequence). CDR3 region: CASSATSDGETQYF. The CDR3 DNA follows: TGTGCCAGCAGCGCAACTAGCGACGGTGAGACCCAGTACTTC. The full variable domain, in which reference TRBV7-9 and TRBJ2-5 provide the parts outside the CDR3, is DTGVSQNPRHKITKRGQNVTFRCDPISEHNRLYWYRQTLGQGPEFLTYFQNEAQLEKSRLLSDRFSAERPKGSFSTLEIQRTEQGDSAMYLCASSATSDGETQYFGPGTRLLVL.

This chain joins TRBV20-1 and TRBJ1-2; a possible D gene is TRBD1 (6 bases). The ends were cut back, 3 bases at V and 6 bases at J, with 14 bases in the middle. Per germline, CDR1 DFQATT and CDR2 SNEGSKA (reference sequence). This CDR3 contains 13 residues. CDR3 bases: TGCAGTGCTAGTAACAGGGCCAGGAATGGCTACACCTTC. Its translation is CSASNRARNGYTF.

This clone was seen a few times. This chain connects TRBV18 to TRBJ1-1; the D gene is possibly TRBD1 (5 bases). Germline V gives CDR1 KGHSH, CDR2 LQKENI. With 4 bases removed from V and 6 bases from J, the gap between germline ends came to 15 bases. The CDR3 covers 14 residues. The chain's CDR3 is CASSRLEAGPEAFF. CDR3 coding DNA: TGTGCCAGCTCACGCCTGGAGGCGGGGCCTGAAGCTTTCTTT.

The chain links TRBV7-2 to TRBJ1-2; the D gene is possibly TRBD1 (5 bases). The CDR3 is 15 amino acids. In germline, CDR1 is SGHTA, CDR2 FQGNSA. Trimming cost V 4 bases and J 2 bases, with 14 bases left between them. CDR3 protein: CASSSHRTMNYGYTF. CDR3 DNA: TGTGCCAGCAGCTCTCACCGGACAATGAACTATGGCTACACCTTC. Based on the CDR3 plus reference TRBV7-2 and TRBJ1-2, the full variable domain is GAGVSQSPSNKVTEKGKDVELRCDPISGHTALYWYRQSLGQGLEFLIYFQGNSAPDKSGLPSDRFSAERTGGSVSTLTIQRTQQEDSAVYLCASSSHRTMNYGYTFGSGTRLTVV.

In this sample, this clone turned up many times. The chain couples TRBV12-3 or TRBV12-4 to TRBJ2-7; 8 bases map to TRBD1. CDR3 length: 13 residues. The V segment lost 5 bases and the J segment 5 bases; nucleotides outside the gene matches: 5. DNA for the CDR3: TGTGCCAGCAGTCCGACAGGGGCCCACGAGCAGTACTTC. Its translation is CASSPTGAHEQYF.

This clone occurred a few times. Other DNA sequences in the same sample also yield this CDR3. The chain carries TRBV7-8 and TRBJ1-1; D unclear. This CDR3 contains 13 residues. Trimming left V 1 base short and J 1 base short, with 4 bases between. The germline gives CDR1 SGHVS, CDR2 FQNEAQ. CDR3 sequence: CASSLGQNTEAFF. The CDR3 region has the DNA TGTGCCAGCAGCTTAGGACAGAACACTGAAGCTTTCTTT.

V is TRBV11-3 and J is TRBJ2-1; 7 positions agree with TRBD2. Germline V lookup: CDR1 SGHNT, CDR2 YENEEA. J was trimmed by 4 bases and V by 0 bases; bases with no gene match: 6. This CDR3 contains 16 residues. In nucleotides, the CDR3 is TGTGCCAGCAGCTTAGATTCGTCTAGCGGATACAATGAGCAGTTCTTC. Residues: CASSLDSSSGYNEQFF.

The rearrangement links TRBV6-5 to TRBJ2-3; possibly TRBD2 for D (5 bases). Germline V gives CDR1 MNHEY, CDR2 SVGAGI. CDR3 length equals 15 residues. The ends were cut back, 6 bases at V and 2 bases at J, with 15 bases in the middle. CDR3 bases: TGTGCCAGCAGCCCCACCCGGGGTGACACAGATACGCAGTATTTT. It codes for CASSPTRGDTDTQYF.

This clone turned up a few times. This chain links TRBV5-1 with TRBJ2-2; D is ambiguous. Germline V gene sequence: CDR1 SGHRS, CDR2 YFSETQ. V was shortened by 2 bases and J by 6 bases, with 8 bases between the two germline ends. The CDR3 loop spans 13 amino acids. CDR3 nucleotides: TGCGCCAGCAGCTTACAAGGAGCCGGGGAGCTGTTTTTT. Amino acid sequence: CASSLQGAGELFF.

The chain combines TRBV6-5 with TRBJ2-5, with 7 bases fitting TRBD2. Trimming removed 8 bases from V and 6 bases from J; junction bases left unmatched: 12. Per germline, CDR1 MNHEY and CDR2 SVGAGI. The CDR3 is 14 amino acids. For the CDR3, the DNA is TGTGCCAGCCGATCGCTAGCGGTCGGGAAGACCCAGTACTTC. Translating gives CASRSLAVGKTQYF.

This chain uses TRBV5-8 with TRBJ2-1; 9 bases agree with TRBD2. Germline V CDR1 and CDR2: SGHTS, YDEGEE. With 6 bases clipped from V and 7 bases from J, the junction kept 8 bases outside the gene matches. The CDR3 runs 14 residues. The CDR3 protein is CASILAGVTNEQFF. CDR3 nucleotide sequence: TGTGCCAGCATTTTAGCGGGAGTAACGAATGAGCAGTTCTTC.

The chain uses TRBV12-3 or TRBV12-4 and TRBJ1-5; unclear D gene. Trimming shortened V by 6 bases and J by 1 base, and 4 bases separated the two germline ends. The CDR3 is 12 amino acids. Here the CDR3 reads CASRQSNQPQHF. The DNA for the CDR3 is TGTGCCAGCAGACAGAGCAATCAGCCCCAGCATTTT.